Listed below are T cell receptor beta chains from one sample, sequenced in a study of beta chain features in type 1 diabetes. Using immunoSEQ multiplex PCR, the repertoire was profiled, and TCRdb retains in-frame clones only, with some absent. The sample yields 120,000 or so clones, roughly 17% seen once. Sequencing was carried out using central memory CD4+ T cells from blood. These receptors all stem from a man aged 18 to 29 with type 1 diabetes. The CDR3 runs from the conserved cysteine through the conserved F or W. Each record gives: D gene, CDR3 length, clone size, V gene, J gene, CDR3 protein, CDR3 DNA. The D gene is left open where the match is weak. Some rows have no size entry. The others give once, few or many, or a class for an expanded clone.

d_gene: NA
len: 13
abundance: few
v_gene: TRBV7-9
j_gene: TRBJ2-3
CDR3aa: CASSPLATDTQYF
CDR3nt: TGTGCCAGCAGCCCCCTCGCAACAGATACGCAGTATTTT

d_gene: NA
len: 17
abundance: NA
v_gene: TRBV5-1
j_gene: TRBJ2-1
CDR3aa: CASSLDGTWGPYNEQFF
CDR3nt: TGCGCCAGCAGCTTGGATGGCACCTGGGGACCCTACAATGAGCAGTTCTTC

d_gene: TRBD2
len: 15
abundance: many
v_gene: TRBV11-3
j_gene: TRBJ2-1
CDR3aa: CASSLGAGGLNEQFF
CDR3nt: TGTGCCAGCAGCTTAGGTGCGGGGGGGCTCAATGAGCAGTTCTTC

d_gene: NA
len: 16
abundance: few
v_gene: TRBV4-3
j_gene: TRBJ1-2
CDR3aa: CASSSSGRTFNYGYTF
CDR3nt: TGCGCCAGCAGCTCATCAGGGAGGACTTTTAACTATGGCTACACCTTC

d_gene: NA
len: 19
abundance: few
v_gene: TRBV28
j_gene: TRBJ2-4
CDR3aa: CASSPPKGRPPIAKNIQYF
CDR3nt: TGTGCCAGCAGTCCCCCGAAGGGGAGGCCGCCTATAGCCAAAAACATTCAGTACTTC

d_gene: NA
len: 13
abundance: few
v_gene: TRBV13
j_gene: TRBJ2-3
CDR3aa: CASSLLTTGTQYF
CDR3nt: TGTGCCAGCAGCTTACTGACTACCGGTACGCAGTATTTT

d_gene: NA
len: 13
abundance: few
v_gene: TRBV30
j_gene: TRBJ1-2
CDR3aa: CAWSPSGNYGYTF
CDR3nt: TGTGCCTGGAGTCCCTCAGGAAACTATGGCTACACCTTC

d_gene: NA
len: 13
abundance: few
v_gene: TRBV29-1
j_gene: TRBJ1-2
CDR3aa: CSVERDKNYGYTF
CDR3nt: TGCAGCGTTGAAAGGGACAAGAACTATGGCTACACCTTC

d_gene: TRBD2
len: 15
abundance: few
v_gene: TRBV27
j_gene: TRBJ2-7
CDR3aa: CASIQAGGRNYEQYF
CDR3nt: TGTGCCAGCATTCAAGCGGGAGGGCGAAACTACGAGCAGTACTTC

d_gene: TRBD1
len: 14
abundance: few
v_gene: TRBV7-2
j_gene: TRBJ1-6
CDR3aa: CASRTGQGNSPLHF
CDR3nt: TGTGCCAGCAGAACAGGACAGGGTAATTCACCCCTCCACTTT

d_gene: TRBD2
len: 15
abundance: NA
v_gene: TRBV5-4
j_gene: TRBJ2-4
CDR3aa: CASSLKASGENIQYF
CDR3nt: TGTGCCAGCAGCTTGAAGGCTAGCGGGGAAAACATTCAGTACTTC